The source of this TCR beta chain is a study of blood T cells in healthy people across ages. Study-level findings and limits: What prevented conclusive comparison of naive and antigen-experienced cells was that PBMCs were unsorted. Higher diversity, along with more naive CD4+ cells, distinguished long-lived donors from aged donors.

A second PCR, run for about 7 to 11 cycles, used a sample-barcoded 5' primer plus a J-beta primer mix. Each CDR3 protein is one row after TCRdb ran MiXCR on the 5' RACE reads. The table includes 800,000 or so distinct CDR3 sequences, around 25% detected once. This clonotype was observed a few times. The antigen remains undetermined. This could be a read error, since a much larger clone is one nucleotide away. The germline V gene has CDR1 LGHNA and CDR2 YSLEER. CDR3 length: 20 amino acids. This sample also appeared in a second study, on T cells of mothers and their children. That paper adds: Amplification in the second PCR used the M1S primer, which added sample barcodes and 2-4 random nucleotides.

The chain joins TRBV4-3 to TRBJ1-4; 9 nucleotides match TRBD1. This TCR came from a boy between 10 and 17 years old in good health. The sequencing sample was made of blood. The CDR3 spells CANSPWGPGTGQKGSEKLFF. CDR3 bases: TGCGCCAACAGCCCCTGGGGCCCCGGGACAGGGCAGAAGGGGAGTGAAAAACTGTTTTTT.